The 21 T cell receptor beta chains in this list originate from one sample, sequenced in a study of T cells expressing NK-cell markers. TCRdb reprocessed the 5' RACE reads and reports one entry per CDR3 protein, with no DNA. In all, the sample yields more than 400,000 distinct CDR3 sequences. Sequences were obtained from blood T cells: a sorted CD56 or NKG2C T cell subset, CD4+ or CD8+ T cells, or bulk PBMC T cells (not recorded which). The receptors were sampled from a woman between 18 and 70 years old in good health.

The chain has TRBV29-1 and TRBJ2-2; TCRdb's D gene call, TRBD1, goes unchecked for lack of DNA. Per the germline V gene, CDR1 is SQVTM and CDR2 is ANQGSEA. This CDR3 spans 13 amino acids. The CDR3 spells CSVWGSNTGELFF.

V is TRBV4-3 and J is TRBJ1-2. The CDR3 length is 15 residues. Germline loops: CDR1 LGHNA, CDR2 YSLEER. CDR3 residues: CASSQDWTANYGYTF.

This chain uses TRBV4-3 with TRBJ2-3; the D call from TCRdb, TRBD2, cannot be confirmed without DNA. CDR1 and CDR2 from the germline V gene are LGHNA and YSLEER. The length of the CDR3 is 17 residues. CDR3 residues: CASSQLIAGGSTDTQYF.

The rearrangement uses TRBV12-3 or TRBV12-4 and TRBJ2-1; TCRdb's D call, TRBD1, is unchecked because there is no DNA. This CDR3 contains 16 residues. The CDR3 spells CASRPPFGSSYNEQFF.

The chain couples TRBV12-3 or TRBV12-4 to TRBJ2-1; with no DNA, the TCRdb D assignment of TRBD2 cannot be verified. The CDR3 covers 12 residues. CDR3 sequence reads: CATRLEEAEQFF.

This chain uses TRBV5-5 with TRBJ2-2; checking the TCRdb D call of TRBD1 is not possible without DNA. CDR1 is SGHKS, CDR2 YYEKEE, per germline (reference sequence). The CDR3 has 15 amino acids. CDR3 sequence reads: CASSLWTGNTGELFF.

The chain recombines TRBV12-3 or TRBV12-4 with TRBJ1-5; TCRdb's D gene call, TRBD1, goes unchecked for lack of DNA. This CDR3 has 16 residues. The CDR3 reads CASSPPSDNWNQPQHF.

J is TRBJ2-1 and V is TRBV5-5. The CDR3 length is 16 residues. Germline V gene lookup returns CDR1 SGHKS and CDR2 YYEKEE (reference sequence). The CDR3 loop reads CASSLAVGRTYNEQFF.

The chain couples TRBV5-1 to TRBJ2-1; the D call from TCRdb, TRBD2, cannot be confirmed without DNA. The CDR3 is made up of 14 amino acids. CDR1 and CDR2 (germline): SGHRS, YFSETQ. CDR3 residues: CASSFDSPAGVQFF.

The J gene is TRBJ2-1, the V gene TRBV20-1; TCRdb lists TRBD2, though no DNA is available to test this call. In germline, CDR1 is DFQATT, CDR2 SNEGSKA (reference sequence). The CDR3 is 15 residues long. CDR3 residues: CSARTSGRFHNEQFF.

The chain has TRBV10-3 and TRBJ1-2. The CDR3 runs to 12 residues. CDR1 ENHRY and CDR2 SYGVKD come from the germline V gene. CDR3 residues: CAISMEGYGYTF.

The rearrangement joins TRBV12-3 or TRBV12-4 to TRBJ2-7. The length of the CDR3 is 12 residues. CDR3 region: CASSVDGYEQYF.

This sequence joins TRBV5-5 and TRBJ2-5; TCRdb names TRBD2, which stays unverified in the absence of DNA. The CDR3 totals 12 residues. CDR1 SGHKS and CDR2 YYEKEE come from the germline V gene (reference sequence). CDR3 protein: CASSLGTPTWYF.

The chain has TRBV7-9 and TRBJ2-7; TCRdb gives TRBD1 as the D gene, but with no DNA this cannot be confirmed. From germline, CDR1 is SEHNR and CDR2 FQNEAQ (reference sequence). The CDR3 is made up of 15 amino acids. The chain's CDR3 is CASSLWGIPGYEQYF.

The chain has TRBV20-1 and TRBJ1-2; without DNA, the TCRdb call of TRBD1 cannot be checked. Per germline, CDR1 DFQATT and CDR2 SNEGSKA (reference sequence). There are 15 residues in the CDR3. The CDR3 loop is CSARDEGIPGYGYTF.

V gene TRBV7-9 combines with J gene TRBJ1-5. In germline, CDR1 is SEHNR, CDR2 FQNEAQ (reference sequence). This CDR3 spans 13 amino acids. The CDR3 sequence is CASSLDGLQPQHF. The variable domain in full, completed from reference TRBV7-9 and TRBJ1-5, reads DTGVSQNPRHKITKRGQNVTFRCDPISEHNRLYWYRQTLGQGPEFLTYFQNEAQLEKSRLLSDRFSAERPKGSFSTLEIQRTEQGDSAMYLCASSLDGLQPQHFGDGTRLSIL.

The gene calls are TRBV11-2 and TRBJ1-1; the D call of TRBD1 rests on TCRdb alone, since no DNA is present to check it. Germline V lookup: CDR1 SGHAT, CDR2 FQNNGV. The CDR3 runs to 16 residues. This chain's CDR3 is CASSGLGGAPNTEAFF.

CDR3: CSVVDRNTEAFF. V usage is TRBV29-1 and J usage is TRBJ1-1. Germline lookup yields CDR1 SQVTM and CDR2 ANQGSEA. The CDR3 is 12 residues long.

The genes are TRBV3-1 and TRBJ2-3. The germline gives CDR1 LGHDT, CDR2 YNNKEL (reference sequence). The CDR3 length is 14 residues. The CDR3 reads CASSPLESTDTQYF.

The CDR3: CASSFSGSGTDTQYF. The chain joins TRBV7-8 to TRBJ2-3; with no DNA, the TCRdb D assignment of TRBD2 cannot be verified. Germline-derived CDR1 and CDR2 are SGHVS and FQNEAQ. This CDR3 region has 15 residues.

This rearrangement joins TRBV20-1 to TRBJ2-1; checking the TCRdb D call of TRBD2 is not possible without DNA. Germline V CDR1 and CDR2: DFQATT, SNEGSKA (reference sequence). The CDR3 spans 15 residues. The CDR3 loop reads CSASVPGLADNEQFF.